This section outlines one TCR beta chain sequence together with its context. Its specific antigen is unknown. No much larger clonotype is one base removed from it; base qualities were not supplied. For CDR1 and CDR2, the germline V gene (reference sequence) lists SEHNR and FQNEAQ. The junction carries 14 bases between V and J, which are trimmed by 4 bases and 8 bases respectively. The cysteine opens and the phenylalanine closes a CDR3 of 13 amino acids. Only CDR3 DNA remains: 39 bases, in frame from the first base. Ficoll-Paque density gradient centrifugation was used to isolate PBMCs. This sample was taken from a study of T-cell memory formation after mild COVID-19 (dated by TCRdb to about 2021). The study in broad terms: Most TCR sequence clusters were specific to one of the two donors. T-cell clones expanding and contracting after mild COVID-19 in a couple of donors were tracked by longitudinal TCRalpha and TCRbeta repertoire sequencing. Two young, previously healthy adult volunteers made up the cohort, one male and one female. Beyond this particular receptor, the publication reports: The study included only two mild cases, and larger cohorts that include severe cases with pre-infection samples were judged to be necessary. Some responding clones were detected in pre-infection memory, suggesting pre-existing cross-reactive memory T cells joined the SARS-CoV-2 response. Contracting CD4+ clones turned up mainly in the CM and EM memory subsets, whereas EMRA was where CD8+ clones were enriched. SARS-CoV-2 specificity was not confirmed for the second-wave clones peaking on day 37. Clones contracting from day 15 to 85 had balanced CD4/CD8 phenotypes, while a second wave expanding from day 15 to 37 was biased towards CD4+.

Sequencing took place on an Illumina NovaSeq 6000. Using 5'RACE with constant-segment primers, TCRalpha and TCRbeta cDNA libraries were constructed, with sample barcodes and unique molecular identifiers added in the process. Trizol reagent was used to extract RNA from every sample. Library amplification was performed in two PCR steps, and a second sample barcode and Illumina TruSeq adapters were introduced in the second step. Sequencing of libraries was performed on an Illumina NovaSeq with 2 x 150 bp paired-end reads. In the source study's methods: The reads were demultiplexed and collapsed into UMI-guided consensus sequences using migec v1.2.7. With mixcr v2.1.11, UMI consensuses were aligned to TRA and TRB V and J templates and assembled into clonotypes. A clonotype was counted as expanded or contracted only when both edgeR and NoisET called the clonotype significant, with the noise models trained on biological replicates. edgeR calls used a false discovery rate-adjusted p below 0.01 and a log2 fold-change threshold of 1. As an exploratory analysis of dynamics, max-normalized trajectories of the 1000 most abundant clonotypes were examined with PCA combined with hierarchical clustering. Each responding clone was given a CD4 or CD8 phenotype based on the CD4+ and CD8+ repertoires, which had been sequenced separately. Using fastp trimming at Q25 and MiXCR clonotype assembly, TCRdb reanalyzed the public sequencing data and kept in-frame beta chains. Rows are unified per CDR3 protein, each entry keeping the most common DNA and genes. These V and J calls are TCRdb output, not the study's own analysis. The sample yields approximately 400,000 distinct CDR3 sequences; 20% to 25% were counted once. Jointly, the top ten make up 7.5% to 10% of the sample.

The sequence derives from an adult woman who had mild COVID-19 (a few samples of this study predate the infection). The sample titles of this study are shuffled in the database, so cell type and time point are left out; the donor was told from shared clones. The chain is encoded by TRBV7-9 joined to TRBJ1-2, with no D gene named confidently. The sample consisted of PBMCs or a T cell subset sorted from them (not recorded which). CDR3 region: CASSSTDLWGYTF. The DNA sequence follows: TGTGCCAGCAGCTCAACGGACCTGTGGGGCTACACCTTC.